The next 27 T cell receptor beta chains were all read from a single sample in a study of T-cell reconstitution after alpha-beta-depleted transplantation in children. A TCRbeta library incorporating unique molecular identifiers was prepared. MiXCR was run by TCRdb on the PCR reads, yielding one entry per CDR3 protein. The repertoire has some 450,000 distinct CDR3 sequences, 43% of them found once; the top ten carry 27%. The input for sequencing was PBMCs, taken before TCRalphabeta/CD19-depleted stem cell transplant. The receptors were sampled from a girl aged 2 to 10 with aplastic anemia, due to receive a stem cell transplant.

This clonotype was seen ten or more times. The V call is TRBV29-1, the J call TRBJ1-6, with D possibly being TRBD1 (6 bases). The V gene's germline CDR1 is SQVTM and CDR2 ANQGSEA. Trimming pared 6 bases from V and 7 bases from J, leaving 13 bases between. The CDR3 consists of 13 residues. Written as DNA, the CDR3 is TGCAGCGTGGTACAGGGCCCCAATTCACCCCTCCACTTT. Its translation is CSVVQGPNSPLHF.

The chain recombines TRBV6-5 with TRBJ2-7, with D perhaps matching TRBD2 (6 bases). The germline V and J ends were trimmed by 4 bases and 5 bases, with 15 bases remaining between them. The CDR3 runs to 14 residues. CDR1 is MNHEY and CDR2 is SVGAGI in the germline V gene. The CDR3 coding sequence is TGTGCCAGCAGTTCCTCGGGGGAAGGTAACGAGCAGTACTTC. Translating gives CASSSSGEGNEQYF.

V gene TRBV5-1 combines with J gene TRBJ2-7; 7 bases align to TRBD1. In germline, CDR1 is SGHRS, CDR2 YFSETQ. The CDR3 is made up of 13 amino acids. V lost 2 bases to trimming and J lost 2 bases; unmatched junction nucleotides: 1. The CDR3: CASSLQGTYEQYF. In DNA form, the CDR3 reads TGCGCCAGCAGCTTACAGGGGACCTACGAGCAGTACTTC.

The chain recombines TRBV28 with TRBJ2-3; D is possibly TRBD2 (5 bases). V lost 3 bases and J lost 2, with 21 bases in between. The CDR3 is 18 residues long. Germline-derived CDR1 and CDR2 are MDHEN and SYDVKM. Here the CDR3 DNA reads TGTGCCAGCAGTTTGCCGTTGGACCAGAGCGGAGACACAGATACGCAGTATTTT. This translates into CASSLPLDQSGDTDTQYF. The full variable domain, with the rest looked up from reference TRBV28 and TRBJ2-3, is DVKVTQSSRYLVKRTGEKVFLECVQDMDHENMFWYRQDPGLGLRLIYFSYDVKMKEKGDIPEGYSVSREKKERFSLILESASTNQTSMYLCASSLPLDQSGDTDTQYFGPGTRLTVL.

The gene calls are TRBV20-1 and TRBJ2-3, with D unresolved. The CDR3 contains 12 residues. CDR1 and CDR2 from the germline V gene are DFQATT and SNEGSKA (reference sequence). The germline V and J ends were trimmed by 2 bases and 6 bases, with 9 bases remaining between them. In nucleotides, the CDR3 is TGCAGTGCTAGACCTTACCCCGATACGCAGTATTTT. Its protein product is CSARPYPDTQYF.

The chain employs TRBV28 and TRBJ2-3; D gene unclear. V shed 8 bases and J shed 2 bases, with 17 bases lying between them. The CDR3 loop spans 15 amino acids. The germline V gene has CDR1 MDHEN and CDR2 SYDVKM. The CDR3 sequence is CASPPPGAVTDTQYF. CDR3 nucleotides: TGTGCCAGCCCCCCCCCCGGAGCAGTCACAGATACGCAGTATTTT.

The chain is built from TRBV20-1 and TRBJ2-3; D may be TRBD1 (5 bases). V was trimmed by 7 bases and J by 0 bases, leaving 11 bases between them. In germline, CDR1 is DFQATT, CDR2 SNEGSKA (reference sequence). CDR3 size: 13 residues. The CDR3 loop is CSGEQDSTDTQYF. CDR3 DNA sequence: TGCAGTGGGGAACAGGATAGCACAGATACGCAGTATTTT.

The chain carries TRBV7-7 and TRBJ2-1, with 12 bases matching TRBD2. The CDR3 has 19 residues. The V segment lost 2 bases and the J segment 1 base; nucleotides outside the gene matches: 9. Per germline, CDR1 SSHAT and CDR2 FNYEAQ (reference sequence). The CDR3 DNA follows: TGTGCCAGCAGCTTACTAGCGGGAGGGCCCCGGGGGTCCTACAATGAGCAGTTCTTC. This gives the protein CASSLLAGGPRGSYNEQFF.

The chain links TRBV12-3 or TRBV12-4 to TRBJ2-3, with D maybe TRBD2 (6 bases). The CDR3 consists of 14 residues. V shed 3 bases and J shed 4 bases, with 11 bases lying between them. CDR3: CASSFLPGADTQYF. The DNA for the CDR3 is TGTGCCAGCAGTTTTCTCCCGGGGGCAGATACGCAGTATTTT.

This clonotype was recorded a few times. The chain carries TRBV9 and TRBJ1-5; D possibly corresponds to TRBD1 (5 bases). The CDR3 has 15 residues. Germline assignment: CDR1 SGDLS and CDR2 YYNGEE. V was shortened by 0 bases and J by 7 bases, with 14 bases between the two germline ends. CDR3 nucleotide sequence: TGTGCCAGCAGCGTAGGGGACGGCAGAGGACAGCCCCAGCATTTT. It is translated as CASSVGDGRGQPQHF.

Ten or more counts support this clonotype. The chain couples TRBV6-1 to TRBJ1-2, with D hard to call. Trimming shortened V by 0 bases and J by 1 base, and 9 bases separated the two germline ends. CDR1 is MNHNS, CDR2 SASEGT, per germline. The CDR3 contains 15 residues. The CDR3 DNA is TGTGCCAGCAGTGAAGCGCCGGCGGATAACTATGGCTACACCTTC. This codes for CASSEAPADNYGYTF.

The chain couples TRBV3-1 to TRBJ2-5; no clear D gene. The germline gives CDR1 LGHDT, CDR2 YNNKEL (reference sequence). There are 13 residues in the CDR3. Trimming removed 6 bases from V and 7 bases from J, with 15 bases in between. The CDR3 spells CASSLNIHGTQYF. In DNA, the CDR3 is TGTGCCAGCAGTCTAAATATCCACGGGACCCAGTACTTC.

This clonotype was counted between two and nine times. V is TRBV6-6 and J is TRBJ1-2; D is unclear. The CDR3 contains 12 residues. V gave up 8 bases and J gave up 0 bases, with 7 bases separating them. Per germline, CDR1 MNHNY and CDR2 SVGAGI (reference sequence). The CDR3 sequence: CASGGTNYGYTF. CDR3 nucleotide sequence: TGTGCCAGCGGAGGCACTAACTATGGCTACACCTTC.

The chain combines TRBV6-5 with TRBJ2-3; D remains unclear. Trimming left V 2 bases short and J 2 bases short, with 14 bases between. This CDR3 is built from 16 residues. Per the germline V gene, CDR1 is MNHEY and CDR2 is SVGAGI. This chain's CDR3 is CASSYRPFPFTDTQYF. The CDR3 region has the DNA TGTGCCAGCAGTTACAGACCGTTCCCCTTCACAGATACGCAGTATTTT.

The rearrangement joins TRBV12-3 or TRBV12-4 to TRBJ2-1; D is possibly TRBD2 (6 bases). This CDR3 has 15 residues. V lost 5 bases and J lost 5, with 16 bases in between. CDR3 DNA sequence: TGTGCCAGCAGTCGGACTCTAGCGCAGCACAATGAGCAGTTCTTC. Translated, it gives CASSRTLAQHNEQFF.

V is TRBV4-1 and J is TRBJ2-1; 9 bases fit TRBD2. The germline V gene encodes CDR1 MGHRA and CDR2 YSYEKL. The ends lost 1 base at V and 5 bases at J; junction bases unmatched: 12. The CDR3 is 18 residues long. This CDR3 is CASSQGPSGTQRNNEQFF. CDR3 DNA: TGCGCCAGCAGCCAAGGGCCTAGCGGGACACAAAGAAACAATGAGCAGTTCTTC.

This clonotype showed up many times. The J gene is TRBJ2-1, the V gene TRBV6-2 or TRBV6-3; 11 positions agree with TRBD2. The CDR3 consists of 15 residues. Unmatched junction bases numbered 8, after V lost 6 bases and J lost 7 bases. CDR1 is MNHEY and CDR2 is SVGEGT in the germline V gene. The CDR3 spells CASRKLAGVQNEQFF. CDR3 bases: TGTGCCAGCAGAAAACTAGCGGGAGTACAGAATGAGCAGTTCTTC.

This clonotype was recorded a few times. The chain has TRBV29-1 and TRBJ2-5, with 9 bases matching TRBD1. From germline, CDR1 is SQVTM and CDR2 ANQGSEA. This CDR3 contains 14 residues. The trim removed 6 bases at V and 5 bases at J, leaving 10 bases unmatched. DNA of the CDR3: TGCAGCGTCGCCGGGACAGGGTATGGGGAGACCCAGTACTTC. As protein: CSVAGTGYGETQYF. Filled out from reference TRBV29-1 and TRBJ2-5, the complete variable domain reads SAVISQKPSRDICQRGTSLTIQCQVDSQVTMMFWYRQQPGQSLTLIATANQGSEATYESGFVIDKFPISRPNLTFSTLTVSNMSPEDSSIYLCSVAGTGYGETQYFGPGTRLLVL.

This clonotype was detected only a few times. The chain combines TRBV6-2 or TRBV6-3 with TRBJ1-2; no firm D call. The V and J ends lost 0 bases and 7 bases respectively, with 3 bases between them. Germline V CDR1 and CDR2: MNHEY, SVGEGT. This CDR3 contains 11 residues. CDR3 sequence: CASSYSSGYTF. The CDR3 DNA reads as TGTGCCAGCAGTTACTCGAGTGGCTACACCTTC.

The chain joins TRBV5-1 to TRBJ2-1; 8 bases line up with TRBD1. Germline V gene sequence: CDR1 SGHRS, CDR2 YFSETQ. Trimming removed 4 bases from V and 4 bases from J; junction bases left unmatched: 10. The CDR3 length is 16 residues. The CDR3 bases are TGCGCCAGCAGCCGAGGACAGGGAACCACATACAATGAGCAGTTCTTC. Amino acid sequence: CASSRGQGTTYNEQFF. The variable domain in full, completed from reference TRBV5-1 and TRBJ2-1, reads KAGVTQTPRYLIKTRGQQVTLSCSPISGHRSVSWYQQTPGQGLQFLFEYFSETQRNKGNFPGRFSGRQFSNSRSEMNVSTLELGDSALYLCASSRGQGTTYNEQFFGPGTRLTVL.

Ten or more counts support this clonotype. The rearrangement uses TRBV5-6 and TRBJ2-1, with no clear D. The CDR3 is made up of 11 amino acids. Germline CDR1 SGHDT, CDR2 YYEEEE. Trimming left V 2 bases short and J 9 bases short, with 6 bases between. The CDR3 loop reads CASSLSVEQFF. The CDR3 DNA reads TGTGCCAGCAGCTTATCGGTTGAGCAGTTCTTC.

This clonotype was picked up a small number of times. The chain has TRBV7-9 and TRBJ2-3; the match to TRBD1 covers 8 bases. The CDR3 runs 15 residues. With 2 bases clipped from V and 9 bases from J, the junction kept 10 bases outside the gene matches. The germline gives CDR1 SEHNR, CDR2 FQNEAQ (reference sequence). CDR3 DNA sequence: TGTGCCAGCAGCTTACATGCAGGGGGCGAGGAGACGCAGTATTTT. It encodes CASSLHAGGEETQYF.

This chain connects TRBV28 to TRBJ1-1; 12 bases line up with TRBD1. The length of the CDR3 is 15 residues. V gave up 0 bases and J gave up 10 bases; unmatched junction bases: 6. The germline CDR1 and CDR2 sequences are MDHEN and SYDVKM. The CDR3 spells CASSLWSGQGAVAFF. In DNA form, the CDR3 reads TGTGCCAGCAGTTTATGGTCGGGACAGGGGGCGGTAGCTTTCTTT.

This clonotype has a single count. The CDR3 loop is CRRGSSLDPFSGANVLTF. The CDR3 bases are TGCCGGAGGGGGTCCTCCTTAGATCCCTTCTCTGGGGCCAACGTCCTGACTTTC. The rearrangement uses TRBV29-1 and TRBJ2-6, with D perhaps given as TRBD1 or TRBD2 (6 bases each). The CDR3 runs 18 residues. CDR1 is SQVTM, CDR2 ANQGSEA, per germline. Drawing the rest from reference TRBV29-1 and TRBJ2-6, the complete variable domain is SAVISQKPSRDICQRGTSLTIQCQVDSQVTMMFWYRQQPGQSLTLIATANQGSEATYESGFVIDKFPISRPNLTFSTLTVSNMSPEDSSIYLCRRGSSLDPFSGANVLTFGAGSRLTVL.

V is TRBV7-2 and J is TRBJ2-3; possibly TRBD2 for D (5 bases). The CDR3 contains 12 residues. Trimming shortened V by 7 bases and J by 14 bases, and 19 bases separated the two germline ends. Germline V CDR1 and CDR2: SGHTA, FQGNSA. The CDR3 region has the DNA TGTGCCAGCACCCTTTCTACGCGGGCACCGTATTTT. Its translation is CASTLSTRAPYF.

This clonotype was observed a handful of times. The J gene is TRBJ1-2, the V gene TRBV20-1, with 9 bases that match TRBD1. The CDR3 spans 15 residues. The germline gives CDR1 DFQATT, CDR2 SNEGSKA (reference sequence). Trimming at V came to 3 bases and at J to 8 bases, leaving 13 bases not matched to a gene. This chain's CDR3 is CSASRRMTGGKGYTF. In DNA form, the CDR3 reads TGCAGTGCTAGTAGGAGGATGACAGGGGGTAAGGGCTACACCTTC.

V and J are TRBV5-1 and TRBJ2-7, with 8 positions matching TRBD2. CDR3 size: 15 residues. With 0 bases clipped from V and 7 bases from J, the junction kept 9 bases outside the gene matches. The germline gives CDR1 SGHRS, CDR2 YFSETQ. The CDR3 region is CASSLDPGGPREQYF. The CDR3 bases are TGCGCCAGCAGCTTGGACCCGGGAGGGCCTAGAGAGCAGTACTTC.